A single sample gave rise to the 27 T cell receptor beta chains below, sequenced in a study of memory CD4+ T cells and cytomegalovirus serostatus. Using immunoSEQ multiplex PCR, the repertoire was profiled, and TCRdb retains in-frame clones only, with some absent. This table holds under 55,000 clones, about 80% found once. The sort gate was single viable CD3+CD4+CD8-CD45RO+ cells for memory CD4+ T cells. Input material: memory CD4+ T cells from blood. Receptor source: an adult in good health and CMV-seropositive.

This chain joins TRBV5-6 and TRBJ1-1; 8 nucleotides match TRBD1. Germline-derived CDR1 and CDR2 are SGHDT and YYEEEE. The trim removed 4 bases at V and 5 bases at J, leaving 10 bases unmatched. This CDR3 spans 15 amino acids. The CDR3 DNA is TGTGCCAGCAGCCTGACAGGGGTGGTGGAAACTGAAGCTTTCTTT. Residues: CASSLTGVVETEAFF.

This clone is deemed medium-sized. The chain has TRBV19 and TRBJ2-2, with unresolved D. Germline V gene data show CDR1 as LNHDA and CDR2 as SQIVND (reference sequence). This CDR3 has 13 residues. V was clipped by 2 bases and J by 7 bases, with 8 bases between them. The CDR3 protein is CASSINKDGELFF. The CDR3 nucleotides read TGTGCCAGTAGTATAAACAAGGACGGGGAGCTGTTTTTT. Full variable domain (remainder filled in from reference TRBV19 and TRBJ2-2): DGGITQSPKYLFRKEGQNVTLSCEQNLNHDAMYWYRQDPGQGLRLIYYSQIVNDFQKGDIAEGYSVSREKKESFPLTVTSAQKNPTAFYLCASSINKDGELFFGEGSRLTVL.

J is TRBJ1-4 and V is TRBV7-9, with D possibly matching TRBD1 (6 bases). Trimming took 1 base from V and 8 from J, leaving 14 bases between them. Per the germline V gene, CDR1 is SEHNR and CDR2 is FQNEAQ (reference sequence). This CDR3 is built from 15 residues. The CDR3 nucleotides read TGTGCCAGCAGCTTAGATGGGGGCGCGAGGGAAAAACTGTTTTTT. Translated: CASSLDGGAREKLFF.

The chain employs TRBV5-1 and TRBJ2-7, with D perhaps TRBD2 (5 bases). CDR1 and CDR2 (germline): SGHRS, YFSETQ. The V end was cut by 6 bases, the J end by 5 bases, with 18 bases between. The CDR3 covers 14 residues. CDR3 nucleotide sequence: TGCGCCAGCACCCTAGGGAGCTTGGCGAACGAGCAGTACTTC. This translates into CASTLGSLANEQYF.

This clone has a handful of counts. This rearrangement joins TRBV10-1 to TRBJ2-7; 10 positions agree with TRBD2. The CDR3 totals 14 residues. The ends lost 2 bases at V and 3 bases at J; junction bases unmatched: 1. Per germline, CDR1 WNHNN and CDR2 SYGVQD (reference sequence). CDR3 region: CASSERLAGYEQYF. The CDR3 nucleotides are TGCGCCAGCAGTGAGAGACTAGCGGGCTACGAGCAGTACTTC.

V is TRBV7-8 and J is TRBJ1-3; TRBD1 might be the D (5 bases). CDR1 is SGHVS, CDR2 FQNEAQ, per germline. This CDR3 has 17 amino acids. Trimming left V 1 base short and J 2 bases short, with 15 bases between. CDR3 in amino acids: CASSLGTGTQAGNTIYF. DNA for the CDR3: TGTGCCAGCAGCTTAGGGACCGGGACGCAGGCTGGAAACACCATATATTTT. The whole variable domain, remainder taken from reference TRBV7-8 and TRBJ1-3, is GAGVSQSPRYKVAKRGQDVALRCDPISGHVSLFWYQQALGQGPEFLTYFQNEAQLDKSGLPSDRFFAERPEGSVSTLKIQRTQQEDSAVYLCASSLGTGTQAGNTIYFGEGSWLTVV.

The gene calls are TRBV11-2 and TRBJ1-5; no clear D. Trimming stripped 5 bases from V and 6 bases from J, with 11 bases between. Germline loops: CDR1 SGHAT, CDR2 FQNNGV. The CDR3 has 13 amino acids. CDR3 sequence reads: CASSPDGVQPQHF. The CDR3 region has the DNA TGTGCCAGCAGCCCCGACGGCGTTCAGCCCCAGCATTTT.

This CDR3 is CASSHSGQNRNTIYF. CDR3 nucleotides: TGTGCCAGCAGCCATTCGGGACAGAACCGAAACACCATATATTTT. J is TRBJ1-3 and V is TRBV7-9; 7 bases align to TRBD1. Unmatched junction bases numbered 9, after V lost 5 bases and J lost 5 bases. Germline V gene lookup returns CDR1 SEHNR and CDR2 FQNEAQ (reference sequence). There are 15 residues in the CDR3.

The CDR3 coding sequence is TGTGCCAGCAGCGGCTTGCGGCAGGCCGTGCTCGAGACCCAGTACTTC. Translating gives CASSGLRQAVLETQYF. The rearrangement links TRBV7-8 to TRBJ2-5; no definite D call. V dropped 5 bases and J dropped 5 bases, with 21 bases sitting between them. This CDR3 region has 16 residues. Germline CDR1 SGHVS, CDR2 FQNEAQ.

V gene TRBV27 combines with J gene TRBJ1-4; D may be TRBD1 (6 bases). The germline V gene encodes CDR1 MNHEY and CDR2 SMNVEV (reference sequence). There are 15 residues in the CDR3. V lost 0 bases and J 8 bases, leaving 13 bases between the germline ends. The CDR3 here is CASSLSGTLSEKLFF. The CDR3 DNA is TGTGCCAGCAGTTTATCCGGGACATTATCCGAAAAACTGTTTTTT.

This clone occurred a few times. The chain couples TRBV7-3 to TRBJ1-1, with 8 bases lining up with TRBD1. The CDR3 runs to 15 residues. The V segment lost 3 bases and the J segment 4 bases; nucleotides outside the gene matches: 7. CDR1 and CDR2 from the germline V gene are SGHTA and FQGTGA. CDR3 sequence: CASSLVTGAGTEAFF. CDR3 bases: TGTGCCAGCAGCTTGGTGACAGGGGCGGGCACTGAAGCTTTCTTT.

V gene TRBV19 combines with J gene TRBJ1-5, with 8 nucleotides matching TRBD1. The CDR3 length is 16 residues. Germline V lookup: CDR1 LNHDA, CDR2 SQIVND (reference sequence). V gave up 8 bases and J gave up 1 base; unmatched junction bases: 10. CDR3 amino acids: CASRDRPGASNQPQHF. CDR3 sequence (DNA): TGTGCCAGTCGGGACAGGCCCGGAGCGAGCAATCAGCCCCAGCATTTT.

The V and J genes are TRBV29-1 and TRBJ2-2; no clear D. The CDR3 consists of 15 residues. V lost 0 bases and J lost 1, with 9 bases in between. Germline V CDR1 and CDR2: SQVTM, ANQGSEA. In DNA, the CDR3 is TGCAGCGTTGAAGAAGGGAACGTGAACACCGGGGAGCTGTTTTTT. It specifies CSVEEGNVNTGELFF.

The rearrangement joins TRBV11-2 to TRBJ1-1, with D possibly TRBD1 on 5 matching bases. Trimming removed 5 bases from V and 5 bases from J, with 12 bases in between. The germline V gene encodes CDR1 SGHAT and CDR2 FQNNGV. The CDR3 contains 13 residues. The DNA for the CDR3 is TGTGCCAGCAGCCCGTGGGGGGGGACTGAAGCTTTCTTT. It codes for CASSPWGGTEAFF.

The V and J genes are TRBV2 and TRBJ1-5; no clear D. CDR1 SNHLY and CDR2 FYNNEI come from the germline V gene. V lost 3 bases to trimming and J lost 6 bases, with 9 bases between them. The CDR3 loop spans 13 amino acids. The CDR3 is CASSEDLGQPQHF. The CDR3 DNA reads TGTGCCAGCAGTGAGGACTTGGGTCAGCCCCAGCATTTT.

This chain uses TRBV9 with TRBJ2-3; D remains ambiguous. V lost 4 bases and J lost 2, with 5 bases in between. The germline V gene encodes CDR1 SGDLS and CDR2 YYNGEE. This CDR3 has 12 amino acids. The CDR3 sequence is CASSRLTDTQYF. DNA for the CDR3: TGTGCCAGCAGCCGTCTCACAGATACGCAGTATTTT.

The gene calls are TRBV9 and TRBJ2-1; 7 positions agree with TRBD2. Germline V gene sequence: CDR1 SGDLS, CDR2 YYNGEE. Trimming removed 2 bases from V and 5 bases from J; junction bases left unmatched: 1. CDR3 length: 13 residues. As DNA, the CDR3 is TGTGCCAGCAGCGTGACTAGCAACAATGAGCAGTTCTTC. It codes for CASSVTSNNEQFF.

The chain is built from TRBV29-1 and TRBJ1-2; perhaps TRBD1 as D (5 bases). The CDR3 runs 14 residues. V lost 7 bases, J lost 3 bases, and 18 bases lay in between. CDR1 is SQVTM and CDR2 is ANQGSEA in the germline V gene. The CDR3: CSGGTDPLDYGYTF. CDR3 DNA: TGCAGCGGGGGGACCGACCCCCTGGACTATGGCTACACCTTC.

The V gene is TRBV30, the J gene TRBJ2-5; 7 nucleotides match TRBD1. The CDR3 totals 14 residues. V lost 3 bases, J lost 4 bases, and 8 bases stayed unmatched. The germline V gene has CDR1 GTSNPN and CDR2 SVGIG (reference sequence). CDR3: CAWRSSGGRETQYF. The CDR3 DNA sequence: TGTGCCTGGAGATCCTCAGGGGGAAGAGAGACCCAGTACTTC.

The chain's CDR3 is CASSLSGSQYEQYF. The CDR3 bases are TGTGCCAGCAGTTTAAGCGGGAGTCAGTACGAGCAGTACTTC. V and J are TRBV28 and TRBJ2-7; 8 bases are shared with TRBD2. The germline V gene has CDR1 MDHEN and CDR2 SYDVKM. The CDR3 loop spans 14 amino acids. V shed 2 bases and J 4 bases; nucleotides not matched to a gene: 4.

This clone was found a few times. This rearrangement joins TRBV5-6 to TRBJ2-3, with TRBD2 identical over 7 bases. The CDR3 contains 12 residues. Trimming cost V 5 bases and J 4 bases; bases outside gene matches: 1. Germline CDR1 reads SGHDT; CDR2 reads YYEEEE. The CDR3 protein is CASRAGADTQYF. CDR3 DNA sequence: TGTGCCAGCAGGGCGGGGGCAGATACGCAGTATTTT.

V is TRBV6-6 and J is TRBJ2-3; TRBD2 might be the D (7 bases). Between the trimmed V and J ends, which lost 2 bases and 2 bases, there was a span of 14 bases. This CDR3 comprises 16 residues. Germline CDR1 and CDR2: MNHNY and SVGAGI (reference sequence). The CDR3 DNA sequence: TGTGCCAGCAGTTACGATGCGGGGGCCCTCACAGATACGCAGTATTTT. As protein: CASSYDAGALTDTQYF.

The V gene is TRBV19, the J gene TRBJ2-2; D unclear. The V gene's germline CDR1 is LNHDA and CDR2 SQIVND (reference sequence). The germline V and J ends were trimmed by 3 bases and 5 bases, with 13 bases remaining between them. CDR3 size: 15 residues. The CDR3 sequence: CASSISGSQTGELFF. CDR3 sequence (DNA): TGTGCCAGTAGTATCTCTGGCTCCCAAACCGGGGAGCTGTTTTTT.

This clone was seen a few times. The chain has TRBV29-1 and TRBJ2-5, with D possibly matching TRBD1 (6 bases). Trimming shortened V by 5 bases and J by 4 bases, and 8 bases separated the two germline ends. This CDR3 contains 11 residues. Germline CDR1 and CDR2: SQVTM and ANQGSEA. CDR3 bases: TGCAGCGTTACAGGGTTAGAGACCCAGTACTTC. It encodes CSVTGLETQYF.

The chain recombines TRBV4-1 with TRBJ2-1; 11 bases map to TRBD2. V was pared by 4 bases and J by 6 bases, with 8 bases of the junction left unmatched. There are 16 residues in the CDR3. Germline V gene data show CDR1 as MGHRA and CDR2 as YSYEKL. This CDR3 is CASSLSGRAISNEQFF. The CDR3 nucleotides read TGCGCCAGCAGCCTTAGCGGGAGGGCCATCAGCAATGAGCAGTTCTTC.

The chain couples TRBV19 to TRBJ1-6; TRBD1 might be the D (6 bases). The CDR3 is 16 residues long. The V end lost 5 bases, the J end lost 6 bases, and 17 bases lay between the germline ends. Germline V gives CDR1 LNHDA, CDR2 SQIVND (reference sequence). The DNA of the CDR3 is TGTGCCAGTAGTTCGCAGGGGCTGCAAGGTAATTCACCCCTCCACTTT. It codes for CASSSQGLQGNSPLHF.

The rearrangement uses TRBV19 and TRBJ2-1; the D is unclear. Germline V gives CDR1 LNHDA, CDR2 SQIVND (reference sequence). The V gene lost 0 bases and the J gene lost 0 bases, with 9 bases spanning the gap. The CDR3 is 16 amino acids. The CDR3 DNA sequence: TGTGCCAGTAGTATAGATCCGGGTTCCTCCTACAATGAGCAGTTCTTC. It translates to CASSIDPGSSYNEQFF.